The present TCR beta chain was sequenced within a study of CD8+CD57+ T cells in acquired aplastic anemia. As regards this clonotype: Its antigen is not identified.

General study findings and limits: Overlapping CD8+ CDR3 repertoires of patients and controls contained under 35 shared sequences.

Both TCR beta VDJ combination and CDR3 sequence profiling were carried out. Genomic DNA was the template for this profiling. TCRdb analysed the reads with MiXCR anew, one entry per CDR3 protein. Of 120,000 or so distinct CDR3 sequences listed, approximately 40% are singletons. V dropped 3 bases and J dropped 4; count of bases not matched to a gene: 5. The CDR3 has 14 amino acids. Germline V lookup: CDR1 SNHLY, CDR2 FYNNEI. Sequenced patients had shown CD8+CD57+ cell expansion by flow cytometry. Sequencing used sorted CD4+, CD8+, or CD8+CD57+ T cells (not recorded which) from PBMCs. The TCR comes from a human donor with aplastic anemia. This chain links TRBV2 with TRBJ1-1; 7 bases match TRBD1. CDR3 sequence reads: CASSETGFATEAFF. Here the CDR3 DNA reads TGTGCCAGCAGTGAGACAGGGTTTGCCACTGAAGCTTTCTTT.